This T cell receptor beta chain was captured by sequencing in a study of T cell repertoires in cytomegalovirus infection (dated by TCRdb to the late 2010s). A note on the overall study: Because public TCR beta signatures pointed to carriage of CMV infection together with the matching HLA type, the HLA type of each donor mattered for the analysis. What the authors observed across the whole study: In the ex vivo response, HLA-C-restricted CMV-specific TCR beta clonotypes were dominant, and in two of eight donors the single most frequent clonotype came from this HLA-C-restricted group. In both this cohort and an independent roughly 330-donor cohort, the cumulative frequency of public TCR beta family members distinguished carriers of CMV infection plus the relevant HLA type.

V is cut back by 4 bases and J by 6 bases, with 11 bases in the junction unmatched. The CDR3 holds 15 amino acids from the cysteine to the phenylalanine. Of the read, only the CDR3 DNA is kept; its 45 bases are in frame from base 1. The germline V gene encodes CDR1 SGHAT and CDR2 FQNNGV. This clonotype was detected only a few times. It has no known antigen specificity. Base qualities are not at hand, and no much larger clone is one base apart. This sample was sequenced with an Illumina HiSeq 1500. TCRdb passed the public sequencing reads through fastp at Q25 and MiXCR, retaining productive beta sequences. Entries are consolidated by CDR3 protein sequence, retaining the most common genes and DNA. The sample table contains about 490,000 distinct CDR3 sequences; only one count was recorded for approximately 15% of them. More than 20% of the sample rests with the top ten.

This receptor chain uses TRBV11-2 and TRBJ1-1; 7 bases in between match TRBD1. This TCR was recovered from a human donor in good health (CMV status not recorded). Some clones in this sample may be carry-over from other donors' samples. The sequenced sample was CD8+ T cells from PBMCs. The CDR3 is CASSWRTGDPAEAFF. The nucleotide sequence is TGTGCCAGCAGCTGGAGAACAGGGGACCCTGCTGAAGCTTTCTTT. Where the CDR3 stops, the reference TRBV11-2 and TRBJ1-1 genes take over; the full variable domain is EAGVAQSPRYKIIEKRQSVAFWCNPISGHATLYWYQQILGQGPKLLIQFQNNGVVDDSQLPKDRFSAERLKGVDSTLKIQPAKLEDSAVYLCASSWRTGDPAEAFFGQGTRLTVV.